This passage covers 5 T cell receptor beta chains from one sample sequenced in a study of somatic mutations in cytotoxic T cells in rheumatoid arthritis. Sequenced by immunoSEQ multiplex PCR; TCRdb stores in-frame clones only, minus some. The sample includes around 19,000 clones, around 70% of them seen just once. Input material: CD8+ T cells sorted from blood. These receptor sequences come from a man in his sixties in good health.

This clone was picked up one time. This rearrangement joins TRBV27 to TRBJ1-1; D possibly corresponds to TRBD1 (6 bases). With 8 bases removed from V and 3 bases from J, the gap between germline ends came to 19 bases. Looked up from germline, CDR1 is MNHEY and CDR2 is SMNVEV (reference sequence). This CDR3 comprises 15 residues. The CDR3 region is CASHRGGGWDTEAFF. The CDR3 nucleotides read TGTGCCAGCCACCGCGGGGGCGGTTGGGACACTGAAGCTTTCTTT.

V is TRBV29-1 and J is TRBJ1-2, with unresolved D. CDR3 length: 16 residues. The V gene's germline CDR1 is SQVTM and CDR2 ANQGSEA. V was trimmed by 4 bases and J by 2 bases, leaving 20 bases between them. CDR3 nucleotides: TGCAGCGTTGGGGAGCCCTCAGGAGCTTCCAACTATGGCTACACCTTC. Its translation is CSVGEPSGASNYGYTF.

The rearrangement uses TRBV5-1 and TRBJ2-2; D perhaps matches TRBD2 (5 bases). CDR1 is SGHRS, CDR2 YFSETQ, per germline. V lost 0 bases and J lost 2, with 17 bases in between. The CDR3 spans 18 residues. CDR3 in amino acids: CASSLVEARNLNTGELFF. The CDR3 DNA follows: TGCGCCAGCAGCTTGGTGGAGGCCCGGAACTTAAACACCGGGGAGCTGTTTTTT.

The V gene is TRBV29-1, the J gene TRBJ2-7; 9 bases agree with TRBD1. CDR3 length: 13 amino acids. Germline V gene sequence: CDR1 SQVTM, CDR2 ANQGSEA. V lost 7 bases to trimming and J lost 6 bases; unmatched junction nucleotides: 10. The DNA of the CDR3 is TGCAGCGGGAGGACAGGGGAGGTTGGCGAGCAGTACTTC. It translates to CSGRTGEVGEQYF.

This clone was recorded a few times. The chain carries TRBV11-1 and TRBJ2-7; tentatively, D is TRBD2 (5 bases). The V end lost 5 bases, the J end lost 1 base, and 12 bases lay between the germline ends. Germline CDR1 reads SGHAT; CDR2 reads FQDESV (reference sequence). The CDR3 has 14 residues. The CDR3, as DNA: TGTGCCAGCAGCCCGGAGGTGGGATCCTACGAGCAGTACTTC. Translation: CASSPEVGSYEQYF.